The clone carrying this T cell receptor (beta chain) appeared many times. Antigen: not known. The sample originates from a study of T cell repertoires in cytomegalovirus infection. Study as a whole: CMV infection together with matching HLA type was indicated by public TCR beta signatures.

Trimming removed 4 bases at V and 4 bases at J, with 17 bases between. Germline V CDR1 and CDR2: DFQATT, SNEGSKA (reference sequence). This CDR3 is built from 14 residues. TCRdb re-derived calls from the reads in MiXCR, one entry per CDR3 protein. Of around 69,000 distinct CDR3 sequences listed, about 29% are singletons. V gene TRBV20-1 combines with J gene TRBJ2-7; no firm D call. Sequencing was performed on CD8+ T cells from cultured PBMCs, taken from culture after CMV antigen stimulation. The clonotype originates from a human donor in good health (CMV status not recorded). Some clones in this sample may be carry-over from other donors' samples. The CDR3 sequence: CSATLPGQAYEQYF. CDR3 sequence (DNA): TGCAGTGCTACCCTACCGGGCCAGGCGTACGAGCAGTACTTC.